A single TCR beta chain is shown here with its context. These data come from a study of control samples from healthy donors and cancer patients. V was pared by 0 bases and J by 4 bases, with 19 bases between. CDR3 length: 17 residues. The germline CDR1 and CDR2 sequences are SGHDT and YYEEEE. The protocol was immunoSEQ multiplex PCR, while the TCRdb copy is restricted to in-frame clones and leaves out a portion. Of some 130,000 clones listed, around nine tenths are singletons. Sequenced: blood. The clonotype comes from a man aged 35 to 55 in good health. This rearrangement joins TRBV5-6 to TRBJ2-5, with D tentatively TRBD2 (7 bases). The CDR3 here is CASSLAFWRGGGETQYF. In DNA, the CDR3 is TGTGCCAGCAGCTTGGCCTTCTGGAGGGGGGGCGGAGAGACCCAGTACTTC. Full variable domain (missing parts from reference TRBV5-6 and TRBJ2-5): DAGVTQSPTHLIKTRGQQVTLRCSPKSGHDTVSWYQQALGQGPQFIFQYYEEEERQRGNFPDRFSGHQFPNYSSELNVNALLLGDSALYLCASSLAFWRGGGETQYFGPGTRLLVL.